This TCR beta chain was captured in a study of technical replicates of blood from a handful of donors. Produced via immunoSEQ multiplex PCR; TCRdb's table is partial and in-frame only. This sample has around 100,000 clones, with about 96% found just once. V was shortened by 7 bases and J by 3 bases, with 19 bases between the two germline ends. The CDR3 length is 15 residues. Per the germline V gene, CDR1 is MNHEY and CDR2 is SVGAGI. The chain is built from TRBV6-5 and TRBJ2-7; weak D call: TRBD2 (6 bases). This clonotype originated in a human donor in good health. Sequenced input: T cells isolated from PBMCs. The CDR3 loop is CASTQDEEGSYEQYF. In DNA, the CDR3 is TGTGCCAGCACCCAAGACGAGGAGGGAAGCTACGAGCAGTACTTC.